This T cell receptor (beta chain) was captured by sequencing in a study of T-cell reconstitution after alpha-beta-depleted transplantation in children. Unique molecular identifiers were used in preparing the TCRbeta library. Using its own MiXCR run on the PCR reads, TCRdb lists one record per CDR3 protein. The table includes hundreds of thousands of distinct CDR3 sequences, roughly 15% detected once. This CDR3 comprises 15 residues. Germline loops: CDR1 SGDLS, CDR2 YYNGEE. V shed 3 bases and J shed 2 bases, with 14 bases lying between them. This clonotype originated in a human donor who donated a stem cell graft to a child with Fanconi anemia. The gene calls are TRBV9 and TRBJ2-5, with a tentative D call TRBD1 (6 bases). The starting material was PBMCs, obtained from the stem cell graft. As DNA, the CDR3 is TGTGCCAGCAGCGCAGGACAGATCCAACAAGAGACCCAGTACTTC. Residues: CASSAGQIQQETQYF.